A selection of T cell receptor beta chains follows, all from one sample in a study of blood T cell repertoires in COVID-19. Repertoires were generated with immunoSEQ multiplex PCR, while TCRdb's copy carries only in-frame clones and drops some. The sample shows about 140,000 clones, around 84% of them seen only once. The sequenced material came from peripheral blood. All receptors derive from a woman aged 55 to 70 with acute or convalescent COVID-19. CDR3s include the opening cysteine and the closing phenylalanine or tryptophan. Each record gives: V gene, D gene, J gene, clone size, CDR3 DNA, CDR3 protein. A D gene is named only where the DNA matches it firmly. Only some rows state a clone size, as once, few, many or a class for expanded clones.

v_gene: TRBV24-1; d_gene: TRBD1; j_gene: TRBJ2-3; abundance: .; CDR3nt: TGTGCCACCAGCTACAGGGGCAGGGACACAGATACGCAGTATTTT; CDR3aa: CATSYRGRDTDTQYF
v_gene: TRBV11-2; d_gene: .; j_gene: TRBJ1-4; abundance: .; CDR3nt: TGTGCCAGCTCCTCGACAGCCCCTAATGAAAAACTGTTTTTT; CDR3aa: CASSSTAPNEKLFF
v_gene: TRBV9; d_gene: TRBD2; j_gene: TRBJ2-7; abundance: .; CDR3nt: TGTGCCAGCAGCCTCACTAGCGGGGGGTCTGCCTCCTACGAGCAGTACTTC; CDR3aa: CASSLTSGGSASYEQYF
v_gene: TRBV12-3/TRBV12-4; d_gene: .; j_gene: TRBJ1-2; abundance: .; CDR3nt: TGTGCCAGCAGTTTAGGCAGGCTCTATGGCTACACCTTC; CDR3aa: CASSLGRLYGYTF
v_gene: TRBV7-8; d_gene: .; j_gene: TRBJ2-7; abundance: once; CDR3nt: TGTGCCAGCAGCTTAGCGGCGGCTAGAGGGTCTGGCGAGCAGTACTTC; CDR3aa: CASSLAAARGSGEQYF
v_gene: TRBV12-5; d_gene: .; j_gene: TRBJ2-4; abundance: .; CDR3nt: TGTGCTAGTGGTCTCCCCCCGAGGGTCTCGCGACCCGGGAACATTCAGTACTTC; CDR3aa: CASGLPPRVSRPGNIQYF
v_gene: TRBV6-5; d_gene: .; j_gene: TRBJ1-2; abundance: .; CDR3nt: TGTGCCAGCAGTCACTTAGGGGGAACGAGCTACACCTTC; CDR3aa: CASSHLGGTSYTF
v_gene: TRBV21-1; d_gene: .; j_gene: TRBJ2-4; abundance: .; CDR3nt: TGTGCCAGCAGAAAAGTAAAATTGAGCAAAAACATTCAGTACTTC; CDR3aa: CASRKVKLSKNIQYF
v_gene: TRBV5-4; d_gene: TRBD1; j_gene: TRBJ2-5; abundance: .; CDR3nt: TGTGCCAGCAGCTTGGCCCGGGACAGGGGAGGGGGGGAGACCCAGTACTTC; CDR3aa: CASSLARDRGGGETQYF
v_gene: TRBV1; d_gene: .; j_gene: TRBJ1-2; abundance: .; CDR3nt: TGCACCAGCAGCCAAGAGGGACAGGGCAACTATGGCTACACCTTC; CDR3aa: CTSSQEGQGNYGYTF
v_gene: TRBV27; d_gene: TRBD1; j_gene: TRBJ1-1; abundance: .; CDR3nt: TGTGCCAGCTCCATACAGGGGGTAAGGACTGAAGCTTTCTTT; CDR3aa: CASSIQGVRTEAFF
v_gene: TRBV30; d_gene: .; j_gene: TRBJ1-2; abundance: .; CDR3nt: TGTGCCTGGAGTGTCTCCGGGAATGGCTACACCTTC; CDR3aa: CAWSVSGNGYTF
v_gene: TRBV4-1; d_gene: .; j_gene: TRBJ1-2; abundance: .; CDR3nt: TGCGCCAGCAGCCAAAGCCAGGCTGAGCAGTATGGCTACACCTTC; CDR3aa: CASSQSQAEQYGYTF
v_gene: TRBV10-3; d_gene: .; j_gene: TRBJ2-7; abundance: .; CDR3nt: TGTGCCATCGGGGGGGCCGGGGCCGGCGAGCAGTACTTC; CDR3aa: CAIGGAGAGEQYF
v_gene: TRBV18; d_gene: .; j_gene: TRBJ2-5; abundance: .; CDR3nt: TGTGCCAGCTCACCGGGGGTACTAGCTACCGGAGAGACCCAGTACTTC; CDR3aa: CASSPGVLATGETQYF
v_gene: TRBV7-6; d_gene: TRBD2; j_gene: TRBJ2-5; abundance: .; CDR3nt: TGTGCCAGCAGCTTAGTCAGCGGGGGGAAAGGGACCCAGTACTTC; CDR3aa: CASSLVSGGKGTQYF
v_gene: TRBV15; d_gene: TRBD1; j_gene: TRBJ1-1; abundance: once; CDR3nt: TGTGCCACCAGCAAGCCCTACAGGGGGCTCACTGAAGCTTTCTTT; CDR3aa: CATSKPYRGLTEAFF
v_gene: TRBV9; d_gene: .; j_gene: TRBJ1-2; abundance: .; CDR3nt: TGTGCCAGTGAAACCTATAACTATGGCTACACCTTC; CDR3aa: CASETYNYGYTF
v_gene: TRBV30; d_gene: TRBD1; j_gene: TRBJ1-1; abundance: .; CDR3nt: TGTGCCTGGGCGGGTGCCATTCTAGGGGGCAGGGTCGCTGAAGCTTTCTTT; CDR3aa: CAWAGAILGGRVAEAFF
v_gene: TRBV6-6; d_gene: TRBD2; j_gene: TRBJ2-1; abundance: few; CDR3nt: TGTGCCAGCAGTCTTTCCCTACTAGCGGGGGGGCTCAATGAGCAGTTCTTC; CDR3aa: CASSLSLLAGGLNEQFF
v_gene: TRBV6-2/TRBV6-3; d_gene: TRBD1; j_gene: TRBJ1-1; abundance: .; CDR3nt: TGTGCCAGCAGTAGGACAGGGGGCCCTGAAGCTTTCTTT; CDR3aa: CASSRTGGPEAFF
v_gene: TRBV5-4; d_gene: .; j_gene: TRBJ2-3; abundance: .; CDR3nt: TGTGCCAGCAGCTTCGCGGGGGCGGGGGATACGCAGTATTTT; CDR3aa: CASSFAGAGDTQYF
v_gene: TRBV30; d_gene: .; j_gene: TRBJ2-1; abundance: .; CDR3nt: TGTGCCTGGAGTGCAGGGCTCCGGGGGTATGAGCAGTTCTTC; CDR3aa: CAWSAGLRGYEQFF
v_gene: TRBV7-9; d_gene: .; j_gene: TRBJ1-5; abundance: .; CDR3nt: TGTGCCAGCAGCCCTATGATGAGCAATCAGCCCCAGCATTTT; CDR3aa: CASSPMMSNQPQHF
v_gene: TRBV28; d_gene: TRBD1; j_gene: TRBJ1-1; abundance: few; CDR3nt: TGTGCCAGCAGTCGGACAGGGCCCACTGAAGCTTTCTTT; CDR3aa: CASSRTGPTEAFF
v_gene: TRBV7-8; d_gene: TRBD1; j_gene: TRBJ2-5; abundance: .; CDR3nt: TGTGCCAGCAGCTTAGTGGACAGGGCCGGGGAGACCCAGTACTTC; CDR3aa: CASSLVDRAGETQYF
v_gene: TRBV2; d_gene: TRBD2; j_gene: TRBJ2-3; abundance: once; CDR3nt: TGTGCCAGCAGTTCCCGGACTAGCGGGGGAGATACGCAGTATTTT; CDR3aa: CASSSRTSGGDTQYF
v_gene: TRBV21-1; d_gene: .; j_gene: TRBJ2-6; abundance: .; CDR3nt: TGTGCCAGCAGCAATAAGACTGAGGACAGGGTGGCCGCCAACGTCCTGACTTTC; CDR3aa: CASSNKTEDRVAANVLTF
v_gene: TRBV12-3/TRBV12-4; d_gene: TRBD1; j_gene: TRBJ2-7; abundance: .; CDR3nt: TGTGCCAGCCAGGGGGCAATCTCGGGCGAGCAGTACTTC; CDR3aa: CASQGAISGEQYF
v_gene: TRBV29-1; d_gene: TRBD1; j_gene: TRBJ1-2; abundance: .; CDR3nt: TGCAGCGTTTTGTCTTGGGCAGGGGGCGTAAATTATGGCTACACCTTC; CDR3aa: CSVLSWAGGVNYGYTF
v_gene: TRBV7-8; d_gene: TRBD2; j_gene: TRBJ2-1; abundance: .; CDR3nt: TGTGCCAGCAGCTTGGGGGGGACTAGGGACAATGAGCAGTTCTTC; CDR3aa: CASSLGGTRDNEQFF
v_gene: TRBV7-9; d_gene: TRBD1; j_gene: TRBJ2-1; abundance: few; CDR3nt: TGTGCCAGCAGCTTAGGGACCACAGGGGTTAGATCCTACAATGAGCAGTTCTTC; CDR3aa: CASSLGTTGVRSYNEQFF
v_gene: TRBV12-3/TRBV12-4; d_gene: .; j_gene: TRBJ1-2; abundance: .; CDR3nt: TGTGCCAGCAGTTCTAGATATGGCTACACCTTC; CDR3aa: CASSSRYGYTF
v_gene: TRBV9; d_gene: .; j_gene: TRBJ1-1; abundance: .; CDR3nt: TGTGCCAGCAGCGTAGCTCGAGGAGGTGAAGCTTTCTTT; CDR3aa: CASSVARGGEAFF
v_gene: TRBV12-2; d_gene: .; j_gene: TRBJ1-4; abundance: .; CDR3nt: TGTGCAAGTCGCTTAGGCCCGGACAGGGAGAATGATGAAAAACTGTTTTTT; CDR3aa: CASRLGPDRENDEKLFF
v_gene: TRBV11-2; d_gene: TRBD2; j_gene: TRBJ2-1; abundance: .; CDR3nt: TGTGCCAGCAGCTTGGGGACTACCACCTACAATGAGCAGTTCTTC; CDR3aa: CASSLGTTTYNEQFF
v_gene: TRBV28; d_gene: .; j_gene: TRBJ2-7; abundance: .; CDR3nt: TGTGCCAGCAGTTTATCGCGGGGAGGGCAGTACTTC; CDR3aa: CASSLSRGGQYF
v_gene: TRBV13; d_gene: TRBD2; j_gene: TRBJ2-5; abundance: .; CDR3nt: TGTGCCAGCAGCTTAGCACGAGCGGGGGACCTACAAGAGACCCAGTACTTC; CDR3aa: CASSLARAGDLQETQYF
v_gene: TRBV18; d_gene: .; j_gene: TRBJ1-2; abundance: few; CDR3nt: TGTGCCAGCTCACCACGCCAGGAGGGTGCAGATGGCTACACCTTC; CDR3aa: CASSPRQEGADGYTF
v_gene: TRBV19; d_gene: .; j_gene: TRBJ2-2; abundance: .; CDR3nt: TGTGCCAGTAGTATCCACAGGAACACCGGGGAGCTGTTTTTT; CDR3aa: CASSIHRNTGELFF
v_gene: TRBV6-1; d_gene: .; j_gene: TRBJ1-3; abundance: .; CDR3nt: TGTGCCAGCAGTGAACTGGCGGGCGGAAACACCATATATTTT; CDR3aa: CASSELAGGNTIYF
v_gene: TRBV19; d_gene: .; j_gene: TRBJ2-1; abundance: .; CDR3nt: TGTGCCAGCAGGACAGATCGACCTAGCTCCTACAATGAGCAGTTCTTC; CDR3aa: CASRTDRPSSYNEQFF
v_gene: TRBV4-1; d_gene: TRBD1; j_gene: TRBJ2-1; abundance: .; CDR3nt: TGCGCCAGCAGCCAAGACGGGACAGGCAGTAATGAGCAGTTCTTC; CDR3aa: CASSQDGTGSNEQFF
v_gene: TRBV27; d_gene: .; j_gene: TRBJ2-3; abundance: .; CDR3nt: TGTGCCAGCACCCCTCTCCTGCAGGGGAGCACAGATACGCAGTATTTT; CDR3aa: CASTPLLQGSTDTQYF
v_gene: TRBV6-5; d_gene: .; j_gene: TRBJ1-6; abundance: .; CDR3nt: TGTGCCAGCAGCGACGCCTGGAGTTCACCCCTCCACTTT; CDR3aa: CASSDAWSSPLHF
v_gene: TRBV5-1; d_gene: .; j_gene: TRBJ2-6; abundance: .; CDR3nt: TGCGCCAGCAGCTTGGTAGACTCTGGGGCCAACGTCCTGACTTTC; CDR3aa: CASSLVDSGANVLTF
v_gene: TRBV9; d_gene: TRBD2; j_gene: TRBJ2-2; abundance: .; CDR3nt: TGTGCCAGCAGAAAGGGACTAGCGGGGGCGAACACCGGGGAGCTGTTTTTT; CDR3aa: CASRKGLAGANTGELFF
v_gene: TRBV7-8; d_gene: TRBD2; j_gene: TRBJ2-2; abundance: .; CDR3nt: TGTGCCAGCAGCCCCCCCGGGGGGGTAAGGGGGGAGCTGTTTTTT; CDR3aa: CASSPPGGVRGELFF
v_gene: TRBV18; d_gene: TRBD1; j_gene: TRBJ1-1; abundance: .; CDR3nt: TGTGCCAGCTCTCATGACCAGGCCCACCGAACAGGGGGGAACACTGAAGCTTTCTTT; CDR3aa: CASSHDQAHRTGGNTEAFF
v_gene: TRBV2; d_gene: TRBD2; j_gene: TRBJ2-5; abundance: .; CDR3nt: TGTGCCAGCAGCAAAGGGACTAGCGAAGAGACCCAGTACTTC; CDR3aa: CASSKGTSEETQYF
v_gene: TRBV7-8; d_gene: .; j_gene: TRBJ1-1; abundance: many; CDR3nt: TGTGCCAGCAGCCCGTGGGGGGGCGGGAACACTGAAGCTTTCTTT; CDR3aa: CASSPWGGGNTEAFF
v_gene: TRBV19; d_gene: .; j_gene: TRBJ2-1; abundance: .; CDR3nt: TGTGCCAGTAGTATAGAAGTCCCGTCGGTGTCCTACAATGAGCAGTTCTTC; CDR3aa: CASSIEVPSVSYNEQFF
v_gene: TRBV19; d_gene: .; j_gene: TRBJ1-1; abundance: .; CDR3nt: TGTGCCAGTAGTCGGACAGATGAAGCTTTCTTT; CDR3aa: CASSRTDEAFF
v_gene: TRBV28; d_gene: .; j_gene: TRBJ1-3; abundance: .; CDR3nt: TGTGCCAGCAGTGGTGGGGGGTTGGAAGCGCGGGGTGGAAACACCATATATTTT; CDR3aa: CASSGGGLEARGGNTIYF
v_gene: TRBV7-9; d_gene: TRBD1; j_gene: TRBJ1-5; abundance: .; CDR3nt: TGTGCCAGCAGCTTAGAACTTACAGGGGCCGGCAATCAGCCCCAGCATTTT; CDR3aa: CASSLELTGAGNQPQHF
v_gene: TRBV7-8; d_gene: .; j_gene: TRBJ2-3; abundance: .; CDR3nt: TGTGCCAGCAGCCCTCGGGAACTCGGGGGGCAGTATTTT; CDR3aa: CASSPRELGGQYF
v_gene: TRBV5-1; d_gene: .; j_gene: TRBJ1-6; abundance: .; CDR3nt: TGCGCCAGCAGCTTGGTAGGACTGAGTTATAATTCACCCCTCCACTTT; CDR3aa: CASSLVGLSYNSPLHF
v_gene: TRBV7-2; d_gene: .; j_gene: TRBJ1-2; abundance: .; CDR3nt: TGTGCCAGCAGCGCCGGCTATGGCTACACCTTC; CDR3aa: CASSAGYGYTF
v_gene: TRBV7-2; d_gene: TRBD2; j_gene: TRBJ2-5; abundance: .; CDR3nt: TGTGCCAGCGGGAGCGGGGGGAGAGAAGAGACCCAGTACTTC; CDR3aa: CASGSGGREETQYF
v_gene: TRBV5-8; d_gene: .; j_gene: TRBJ1-2; abundance: .; CDR3nt: TGTGCCAGCACCCCGGGACTCCTCGGGGGTTATGGCTACACCTTC; CDR3aa: CASTPGLLGGYGYTF